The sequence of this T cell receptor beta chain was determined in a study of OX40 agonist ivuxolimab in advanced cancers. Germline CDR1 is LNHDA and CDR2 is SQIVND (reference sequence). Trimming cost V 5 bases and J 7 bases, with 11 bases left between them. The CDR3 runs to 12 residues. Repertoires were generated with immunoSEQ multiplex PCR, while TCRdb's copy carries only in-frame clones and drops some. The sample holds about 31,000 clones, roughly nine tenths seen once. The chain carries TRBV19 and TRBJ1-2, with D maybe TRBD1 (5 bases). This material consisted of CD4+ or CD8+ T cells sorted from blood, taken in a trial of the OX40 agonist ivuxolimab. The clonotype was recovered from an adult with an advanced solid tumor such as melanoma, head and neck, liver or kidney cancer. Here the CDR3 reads CASSPQGPGYTF. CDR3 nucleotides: TGTGCCAGTAGTCCTCAGGGTCCTGGCTACACCTTC.